The 7 T cell receptor beta chains presented below share a single source sample, sequenced in a study of blood T cell repertoires in COVID-19. TCRdb's copy holds only in-frame clones and misses some; the assay was immunoSEQ multiplex PCR. The sample records 130,000 or so clones, about four fifths being singletons. Sequenced input: peripheral blood. The receptor source for this set is a woman between 65 and 79 years old with COVID-19, enrolled during active disease.

This clone came up a few times. This chain connects TRBV3-1 (or the pseudogene TRBV3-2) to TRBJ1-5, with D uncertain. The germline CDR1 and CDR2 sequences are LGHDT and YNNKEL (reference sequence). The V gene lost 3 bases and the J gene lost 7 bases, with 7 bases spanning the gap. The CDR3 runs 12 residues. The CDR3 loop reads CASSHLNQPQHF. DNA for the CDR3: TGTGCCAGCAGCCACCTAAACCAGCCCCAGCATTTT.

CDR3 in amino acids: CASSPGSGTEAFF. Here the CDR3 DNA reads TGTGCCAGCAGCCCAGGGTCCGGCACTGAAGCTTTCTTT. This rearrangement joins TRBV3-1 (or the pseudogene TRBV3-2) to TRBJ1-1, with D maybe TRBD1 (5 bases). CDR3 length equals 13 residues. Germline lookup yields CDR1 LGHDT and CDR2 YNNKEL (reference sequence). The V end was cut by 4 bases, the J end by 4 bases, with 10 bases between.

This chain joins TRBV5-1 and TRBJ1-1, with D unclear. The germline V gene has CDR1 SGHRS and CDR2 YFSETQ. The CDR3 contains 14 residues. The V end lost 3 bases, the J end lost 4 bases, and 13 bases lay between the germline ends. The CDR3 sequence: CASSSFRAGTEAFF. CDR3 DNA sequence: TGCGCCAGCAGCTCCTTTCGGGCGGGCACTGAAGCTTTCTTT.

V and J are TRBV3-1 (or the pseudogene TRBV3-2) and TRBJ2-2; TRBD2 aligns across 7 bases. Per the germline V gene, CDR1 is LGHDT and CDR2 is YNNKEL (reference sequence). V lost 4 bases to trimming and J lost 0 bases; unmatched junction nucleotides: 8. There are 17 residues in the CDR3. CDR3 sequence reads: CASSPLAGGTNTGELFF. The CDR3 DNA is TGTGCCAGCAGCCCCTTAGCCGGGGGGACGAACACCGGGGAGCTGTTTTTT.

The rearrangement joins TRBV4-3 to TRBJ1-5; unclear D gene. This CDR3 is built from 16 residues. V lost 1 base and J lost 4, with 14 bases in between. Germline V gene data show CDR1 as LGHNA and CDR2 as YSLEER. CDR3 nucleotides: TGCGCCAGCAGCCAAGTTTTGGGAGGTTTGAATCAGCCCCAGCATTTT. This sequence encodes CASSQVLGGLNQPQHF.

This chain connects TRBV30 to TRBJ1-4, with D possibly TRBD1 on 6 matching bases. This CDR3 spans 13 amino acids. The V end was cut by 3 bases, the J end by 8 bases, with 13 bases between. Germline V lookup: CDR1 GTSNPN, CDR2 SVGIG (reference sequence). CDR3 DNA: TGTGCCTGGAGGGGGGGGCCTGGGGAAAAACTGTTTTTT. Its translation: CAWRGGPGEKLFF.

This clone was counted a few times. The chain employs TRBV12-3 or TRBV12-4 and TRBJ1-5; possibly TRBD1 for D (5 bases). The V and J ends lost 6 bases and 5 bases respectively, with 8 bases between them. This CDR3 is 12 amino acids long. CDR3 bases: TGTGCCAGCAGGCGGGGGGATCAGCCCCAGCATTTT. Amino acid sequence: CASRRGDQPQHF.